Each of the 18 T cell receptor beta chains below was sequenced from the same sample in a study of T cells after yellow fever vaccination. TCRdb re-analysed the 5' RACE reads in MiXCR, keeping a single row per CDR3 protein. The sample lists around 250,000 distinct CDR3 sequences, roughly 5.2% occurring once. Sample: CD4+ T cells sorted from PBMCs, taken on the day of the yellow fever booster vaccination. The receptor set was obtained from a man between 18 and 35 years old who received the YFV17D yellow fever vaccine.

This clonotype was detected a few times. V usage is TRBV20-1 and J usage is TRBJ2-2; 10 bases are a match to TRBD2. The CDR3 extends over 16 amino acids. J gave up 1 base and V 2 bases, and 4 bases lay outside the gene matches. CDR1 and CDR2 (germline): DFQATT, SNEGSKA (reference sequence). The CDR3 DNA sequence: TGCAGTGCTAGACCCCCTAGCGGGGGGAACACCGGGGAGCTGTTTTTT. It yields the protein CSARPPSGGNTGELFF.

This clonotype occurred a few times. This rearrangement joins TRBV20-1 to TRBJ2-5; D may be TRBD2 (6 bases). Germline values: CDR1 DFQATT, CDR2 SNEGSKA (reference sequence). V lost 7 bases, J lost 1 base, and 16 bases lay in between. The CDR3 loop spans 14 amino acids. The DNA of the CDR3 is TGCAGTGTAACAGGAGGTAGCGGCCAAGAGACCCAGTACTTC. Translation gives CSVTGGSGQETQYF.

This clonotype has more than one count but fewer than ten. The chain is built from TRBV6-6 and TRBJ2-2, with D perhaps TRBD2 (5 bases). Germline CDR1 reads MNHNY; CDR2 reads SVGAGI (reference sequence). Between the trimmed V and J ends, which lost 5 bases and 5 bases, there was a span of 15 bases. CDR3 length: 15 residues. The CDR3: CASSHRGSPTGELFF. The CDR3 coding sequence is TGTGCCAGCAGTCACCGGGGTTCGCCGACCGGGGAGCTGTTTTTT.

Ten or more counts support this clonotype. The chain combines TRBV5-1 with TRBJ1-1; tentative D call: TRBD1 (6 bases). This CDR3 is built from 15 residues. Germline V gene sequence: CDR1 SGHRS, CDR2 YFSETQ. V was shortened by 7 bases and J by 2 bases, with 18 bases between the two germline ends. The CDR3 loop reads CASATSGAVNTEAFF. In nucleotides, the CDR3 is TGCGCCAGCGCCACGTCAGGGGCGGTCAACACTGAAGCTTTCTTT.

This clonotype came up many times. The chain uses TRBV5-1 and TRBJ2-7; D not resolved. The CDR3 extends over 15 amino acids. CDR1 and CDR2 from the germline V gene are SGHRS and YFSETQ. Trimming shortened V by 1 base and J by 0 bases, and 11 bases separated the two germline ends. In nucleotides, the CDR3 is TGCGCCAGCAGCTTGCTCGGCGGAAGCTCCTACGAGCAGTACGTC. Translated: CASSLLGGSSYEQYV.

This clonotype has just a few counts. The chain uses TRBV20-1 and TRBJ2-7; D gene ambiguous. Germline values: CDR1 DFQATT, CDR2 SNEGSKA (reference sequence). This CDR3 spans 11 amino acids. Trimming cost V 7 bases and J 1 base, with 8 bases left between them. The CDR3 coding sequence is TGCAGTGGCAAGGGTTCCTACGAGCAGTACTTC. It codes for CSGKGSYEQYF.

This clonotype was seen a few times. The V and J genes are TRBV6-5 and TRBJ2-5, with 11 bases that match TRBD1. Germline V gene sequence: CDR1 MNHEY, CDR2 SVGAGI. V was pared by 6 bases and J by 6 bases, with 6 bases of the junction left unmatched. The CDR3 extends over 14 amino acids. The CDR3 protein is CASRRTGGGKTQYF. CDR3 DNA sequence: TGTGCCAGCAGGAGGACAGGGGGCGGGAAGACCCAGTACTTC.

This clonotype has only a few counts. The gene calls are TRBV10-3 and TRBJ1-5; no clear D gene. V shed 0 bases and J shed 7 bases, with 19 bases lying between them. The CDR3 runs to 17 residues. From germline, CDR1 is ENHRY and CDR2 SYGVKD. DNA of the CDR3: TGTGCCATCAGTGAGTCGAATGTATCGGGGATGGGACAGCCCCAGCATTTT. It specifies CAISESNVSGMGQPQHF.

Only a few counts were recorded for this clonotype. The chain uses TRBV19 and TRBJ1-2; 7 bases are a match to TRBD1. The CDR3 runs 14 residues. J was trimmed by 4 bases and V by 11 bases; bases with no gene match: 13. Germline CDR1 is LNHDA and CDR2 is SQIVND (reference sequence). CDR3 residues: CACRPLGQTYGYTF. CDR3 coding DNA: TGTGCCTGTCGGCCTTTGGGACAGACCTATGGCTACACCTTC.

This clonotype was counted many times. J is TRBJ2-2 and V is TRBV12-3 or TRBV12-4; D call uncertain. V lost 3 bases and J 7 bases, leaving 3 bases between the germline ends. The CDR3 length is 11 residues. DNA for the CDR3: TGTGCCAGCAGTTTCGACGGGGAGCTGTTTTTT. It yields the protein CASSFDGELFF.

The chain carries TRBV28 and TRBJ2-1, with a weak D call TRBD1 (6 bases). The V gene lost 7 bases and the J gene lost 4 bases, with 8 bases spanning the gap. This CDR3 is 12 amino acids long. The germline V gene encodes CDR1 MDHEN and CDR2 SYDVKM. The CDR3 sequence is CASKDRYNEQFF. The CDR3 DNA follows: TGTGCCAGCAAGGACAGATACAATGAGCAGTTCTTC.

This clonotype was counted ten times or more. The gene calls are TRBV7-9 and TRBJ1-4; D is unclear. Trimming cost V 2 bases and J 5 bases, with 9 bases left between them. Germline CDR1 and CDR2: SEHNR and FQNEAQ (reference sequence). The CDR3 runs to 14 residues. CDR3 sequence reads: CASSLSLRNEKLFF. CDR3 nucleotides: TGTGCCAGCAGCTTATCCCTGAGAAATGAAAAACTGTTTTTT.

J is TRBJ2-2 and V is TRBV4-3; possible D gene TRBD2, 5 bases. The germline V gene encodes CDR1 LGHNA and CDR2 YSLEER. This CDR3 contains 15 residues. With 1 base removed from V and 3 bases from J, the gap between germline ends came to 9 bases. This chain's CDR3 is CASSQGGSYTGELFF. In DNA, the CDR3 is TGCGCCAGCAGCCAAGGAGGGAGTTACACCGGGGAGCTGTTTTTT.

This clonotype was seen ten or more times. This chain links TRBV20-1 with TRBJ1-1; TRBD1 agrees at 12 bases. Germline CDR1 and CDR2: DFQATT and SNEGSKA (reference sequence). There are 13 residues in the CDR3. After removal of 5 bases from V and 7 bases from J, the junction contained 5 bases not matched to a gene. The CDR3 loop is CSAAGTGGGEAFF. The CDR3 DNA is TGCAGTGCTGCCGGGACAGGGGGCGGTGAAGCTTTCTTT.

This clonotype has a handful of counts. The rearrangement joins TRBV29-1 to TRBJ2-5; D could derive from TRBD1 or TRBD2 (5 bases each). The CDR3 has 13 residues. V lost 6 bases to trimming and J lost 7 bases, with 18 bases between them. Looked up from germline, CDR1 is SQVTM and CDR2 is ANQGSEA. This chain's CDR3 is CSVGTLTLWTQYF. The CDR3 nucleotides are TGCAGCGTGGGGACGCTAACGCTCTGGACCCAGTACTTC.

This clonotype was picked up many times. The genes are TRBV12-3 or TRBV12-4 and TRBJ1-1; D is undetermined. Trimming shortened V by 6 bases and J by 1 base, and 9 bases separated the two germline ends. This CDR3 comprises 13 residues. This CDR3 is CASSLWGNTEAFF. CDR3 bases: TGTGCCAGCAGCCTATGGGGGAACACTGAAGCTTTCTTT.

This clonotype was detected ten times or more. The genes are TRBV7-3 and TRBJ2-7; D is possibly TRBD1 or TRBD2 (6 bases each). In germline, CDR1 is SGHTA, CDR2 FQGTGA. The germline V and J ends were trimmed by 5 bases and 0 bases, with 14 bases remaining between them. There are 15 residues in the CDR3. DNA for the CDR3: TGTGCCAGCAGCGAAGGAGGGGGGAGCTCCTACGAGCAGTACTTC. It encodes CASSEGGGSSYEQYF. Based on the CDR3 plus reference TRBV7-3 and TRBJ2-7, the full variable domain is GAGVSQTPSNKVTEKGKYVELRCDPISGHTALYWYRQSLGQGPEFLIYFQGTGAADDSGLPNDRFFAVRPEGSVSTLKIQRTERGDSAVYLCASSEGGGSSYEQYFGPGTRLTVT.

This clonotype was detected ten times or more. The chain is built from TRBV5-5 and TRBJ2-3, with 10 nucleotides matching TRBD1. Germline loops: CDR1 SGHKS, CDR2 YYEKEE (reference sequence). Trimming removed 4 bases from V and 2 bases from J; junction bases left unmatched: 4. The CDR3 has 15 amino acids. As DNA, the CDR3 is TGTGCCAGCAGCGACCGACAGGGGGCCACAGATACGCAGTATTTT. Its protein product is CASSDRQGATDTQYF. Supplemented by reference TRBV5-5 and TRBJ2-3, the full variable domain reads DAGVTQSPTHLIKTRGQQVTLRCSPISGHKSVSWYQQVLGQGPQFIFQYYEKEERGRGNFPDRFSARQFPNYSSELNVNALLLGDSALYLCASSDRQGATDTQYFGPGTRLTVL.